These 11 T cell receptor beta chains originate from one sample sequenced in a study of control samples from healthy donors and cancer patients. The data were produced by immunoSEQ multiplex PCR, yet TCRdb's version contains in-frame clones alone and is incomplete. Of some 150,000 clones in the sample, roughly 90% were seen once. Sequenced input: blood. The origin of the receptors is a man aged 30 to 39 in good health.

The V call is TRBV18, the J call TRBJ1-2; D is undetermined. V was trimmed by 2 bases and J by 5 bases, leaving 15 bases between them. CDR1 KGHSH and CDR2 LQKENI come from the germline V gene. The CDR3 contains 15 residues. The CDR3 loop reads CASSPIQDQDYGYTF. CDR3 coding DNA: TGTGCCAGCTCACCAATCCAGGACCAGGATTATGGCTACACCTTC.

This clone appeared a single time. The chain links TRBV7-9 to TRBJ1-1, with a possible D match to TRBD1 (5 bases). Trimming removed 1 base from V and 0 bases from J, with 9 bases in between. The CDR3 is 15 amino acids. Per the germline V gene, CDR1 is SEHNR and CDR2 is FQNEAQ (reference sequence). CDR3 residues: CASSLVSGMNTEAFF. The DNA of the CDR3 is TGTGCCAGCAGCTTAGTTTCAGGGATGAACACTGAAGCTTTCTTT.

J is TRBJ2-1 and V is TRBV18; tentatively, D is TRBD1 (5 bases). Trimming removed 6 bases at V and 7 bases at J, with 19 bases between. CDR1 is KGHSH, CDR2 LQKENI, per germline. CDR3 length: 15 residues. DNA for the CDR3: TGTGCCAGCTCGACACAAATTACAAGGGGTAATGAGCAGTTCTTC. It is translated as CASSTQITRGNEQFF.

The chain combines TRBV12-3 or TRBV12-4 with TRBJ1-3; D is undetermined. V lost 2 bases, J lost 3 bases, and 5 bases lay in between. The CDR3 is 13 amino acids. CDR3 in amino acids: CASSLNSGNTIYF. The CDR3 nucleotides read TGTGCCAGCAGTTTAAACAGTGGAAACACCATATATTTT.

This rearrangement joins TRBV3-1 (or the pseudogene TRBV3-2) to TRBJ2-2, with D unresolved. The V and J ends lost 4 bases and 4 bases respectively, with 7 bases between them. Germline CDR1 and CDR2: LGHDT and YNNKEL (reference sequence). CDR3 size: 13 residues. For the CDR3, the DNA is TGTGCCAGCAGCCTCATAAGCACCGGGGAGCTGTTTTTT. The encoded protein is CASSLISTGELFF.

The rearrangement joins TRBV7-9 to TRBJ1-3, with D unclear. V lost 1 base and J 2 bases, leaving 9 bases between the germline ends. Germline assignment: CDR1 SEHNR and CDR2 FQNEAQ (reference sequence). There are 15 residues in the CDR3. This CDR3 reads CASSLGRTAGNTIYF. The CDR3 DNA sequence: TGTGCCAGCAGCTTAGGACGGACCGCTGGAAACACCATATATTTT.

This chain connects TRBV9 to TRBJ1-2, with TRBD1 identical over 9 bases. This CDR3 contains 14 residues. Trimming at V came to 3 bases and at J to 6 bases, leaving 6 bases not matched to a gene. CDR1 is SGDLS, CDR2 YYNGEE, per germline. Written as DNA, the CDR3 is TGTGCCAGCAGCGCGTTACAGGGGGCGGATGGCTACACCTTC. Protein: CASSALQGADGYTF.

The V call is TRBV5-5, the J call TRBJ2-3; D possibly corresponds to TRBD1 (7 bases). The V and J ends lost 1 base and 2 bases respectively, with 14 bases between them. Germline V gives CDR1 SGHKS, CDR2 YYEKEE (reference sequence). CDR3 length: 16 amino acids. Here the CDR3 reads CASSLRGTVYTDTQYF. Written as DNA, the CDR3 is TGTGCCAGCAGCTTGCGGGGGACAGTATACACAGATACGCAGTATTTT. The full variable domain, completed using reference TRBV5-5 and TRBJ2-3, is DAGVTQSPTHLIKTRGQQVTLRCSPISGHKSVSWYQQVLGQGPQFIFQYYEKEERGRGNFPDRFSARQFPNYSSELNVNALLLGDSALYLCASSLRGTVYTDTQYFGPGTRLTVL.

This chain uses TRBV5-1 with TRBJ2-7; D might be TRBD1 or TRBD2, each matching 5 bases. The germline gives CDR1 SGHRS, CDR2 YFSETQ. V lost 4 bases, J lost 0 bases, and 14 bases lay in between. The CDR3 consists of 15 residues. In nucleotides, the CDR3 is TGCGCCAGCAGCCCGGGACCGAGGACCTCCTACGAGCAGTACTTC. It codes for CASSPGPRTSYEQYF.

The table lists this clone with a count of one. The rearrangement joins TRBV4-1 to TRBJ1-1; unclear D gene. This CDR3 is 11 amino acids long. Germline CDR1 reads MGHRA; CDR2 reads YSYEKL. The ends were cut back, 0 bases at V and 7 bases at J, with 3 bases in the middle. CDR3 sequence reads: CASSQEGEAFF. The CDR3 nucleotides read TGCGCCAGCAGCCAAGAGGGTGAAGCTTTCTTT.

The rearrangement uses TRBV9 and TRBJ2-3; 11 nucleotides line up with TRBD2. Unmatched junction bases numbered 1, after V lost 0 bases and J lost 4 bases. The CDR3 is 15 amino acids. The V gene's germline CDR1 is SGDLS and CDR2 YYNGEE. In DNA form, the CDR3 reads TGTGCCAGCAGCGTAGTAGCGGGGGGGCCAGATACGCAGTATTTT. This encodes CASSVVAGGPDTQYF.